This is a list of T cell receptor beta chains from one sample in a study of blood T cells in healthy people across ages. TCRdb itself ran the 5' RACE reads through MiXCR, one entry per CDR3 protein. The profile shows 550,000 to 700,000 distinct CDR3 sequences, roughly 29% of them singletons. Sequenced input: blood. The receptors were gathered from a woman in her seventies in good health. CDR3s include the opening cysteine and the closing phenylalanine or tryptophan. A D gene is named only where the DNA matches it firmly. The size field is filled for only some rows; it gives once, few, many or a size class.

v_gene	d_gene	len	abundance	j_gene	CDR3aa	CDR3nt
TRBV20-1	.	13	.	TRBJ1-2	CSAPWTGPYGYTF	TGCAGTGCTCCATGGACCGGCCCCTACGGCTACACCTTC
TRBV5-1	TRBD1	16	few	TRBJ2-4	CASSLEPGQGKNIQYF	TGCGCCAGCAGCTTGGAACCGGGACAGGGGAAAAACATTCAGTACTTC
TRBV12-3/TRBV12-4	.	13	.	TRBJ1-1	CASREVYNTEAFF	TGTGCCAGCAGGGAGGTCTATAACACTGAAGCTTTCTTT
TRBV3-1	TRBD2	12	few	TRBJ2-1	CASSQTSVAQFF	TGTGCCAGCAGCCAGACTAGCGTGGCCCAGTTCTTC
TRBV29-1	.	14	.	TRBJ2-1	CSVTLGAPYNEQFF	TGCAGCGTTACCCTTGGCGCACCCTACAATGAGCAGTTCTTC
TRBV12-3/TRBV12-4	.	12	.	TRBJ2-2	CASGGGARELFF	TGTGCCAGCGGAGGGGGTGCGAGGGAGCTGTTTTTT
TRBV14	.	13	few	TRBJ1-5	CASSKHSNQPQHF	TGTGCCAGCAGCAAACATAGCAATCAGCCCCAGCATTTT
TRBV20-1	.	15	.	TRBJ1-2	CSARFPIGGIYGYTF	TGCAGTGCTAGATTCCCGATTGGGGGGATCTATGGCTACACCTTC
TRBV6-5	.	15	.	TRBJ2-6	CASSSTSSGANVLTF	TGTGCCAGCAGCTCTACCTCTTCTGGGGCCAACGTCCTGACTTTC
TRBV5-1	.	14	.	TRBJ1-5	CASSLGDPNQPQHF	TGCGCCAGCAGCTTAGGGGACCCTAATCAGCCCCAGCATTTT
TRBV27	TRBD1	17	few	TRBJ2-2	CASSTYGQGANTGELFF	TGTGCCAGCAGCACCTATGGACAGGGGGCTAACACCGGGGAGCTGTTTTTT
TRBV10-3	.	14	.	TRBJ2-7	CAISVKANGYEQYF	TGTGCCATCAGTGTGAAGGCTAACGGCTACGAGCAGTACTTC
TRBV7-3	.	15	.	TRBJ1-1	CASSLNLRGDTEAFF	TGTGCCAGCAGCTTAAACCTCCGCGGTGACACTGAAGCTTTCTTT
TRBV4-3	.	15	.	TRBJ1-1	CASSQDNRAPRGAFF	TGCGCCAGCAGCCAAGACAACAGGGCCCCCCGGGGAGCTTTCTTT
TRBV7-7	.	13	few	TRBJ2-5	CASSAGNQETQYF	TGTGCTAGCAGCGCAGGGAATCAAGAGACCCAGTACTTC
TRBV5-8	.	15	.	TRBJ2-5	CASSLELAREETQYF	TGTGCCAGCAGCTTGGAGTTGGCCAGGGAAGAGACCCAGTACTTC
TRBV7-6	.	14	.	TRBJ1-4	CASSLARDGEKLFF	TGTGCCAGCAGCTTAGCGCGGGACGGTGAAAAACTGTTTTTT
TRBV6-5	.	16	.	TRBJ2-3	CASSREDSAPVHTQYF	TGTGCCAGCAGTCGAGAGGACTCTGCTCCCGTTCATACGCAGTATTTT
TRBV6-2/TRBV6-3	TRBD1	17	few	TRBJ1-2	CASRPTPGQGLNYGYTF	TGTGCCAGCAGGCCTACTCCGGGACAGGGACTCAACTATGGCTACACCTTC
TRBV20-1	TRBD2	15	.	TRBJ2-5	CSARRLAGTQETQYF	TGCAGTGCTAGACGGCTAGCGGGGACCCAAGAGACCCAGTACTTC
TRBV5-1	TRBD2	15	.	TRBJ2-1	CASRPLAGGRHEQFF	TGCGCCAGCAGACCACTAGCGGGGGGAAGGCATGAGCAGTTCTTC
TRBV5-4	.	15	few	TRBJ2-5	CASSTSKGSGETQYF	TGTGCCAGCAGTACCTCGAAGGGGAGCGGGGAGACCCAGTACTTC
TRBV7-8	.	14	few	TRBJ1-1	CASSLAPWPTEAFF	TGTGCCAGCAGCTTAGCGCCTTGGCCCACTGAAGCTTTCTTT